The text below deals with one T cell receptor delta chain. The antigen is undetermined. TCRdb reanalysed the PCR reads via CATT. Counted here are some 14,000 delta-chain clones, approximately 51% occurring once; the ten biggest clones make up about 1.6%. The junction had 19 bases not matched to a gene; V was cut back by 5 bases and J by 1 base. This CDR3 is 20 amino acids long. The germline CDR1 and CDR2 sequences are TSWWSYY and QGS. These data originate in a study of human gamma delta and Vdelta1 T cells. The rearrangement uses TRDV1 and TRDJ1; 10 bases match TRDD3. Sequencing input: Vdelta1 gamma-delta T cells from blood grown in culture (DOT cells). This sequence was found in a human donor in good health. DNA of the CDR3: TGTGCTCTTGGGCGGCCTTCCCCTGTACTGGGGGATGTGAGCACCGATAAACTCATCTTT. Translated, it gives CALGRPSPVLGDVSTDKLIF.